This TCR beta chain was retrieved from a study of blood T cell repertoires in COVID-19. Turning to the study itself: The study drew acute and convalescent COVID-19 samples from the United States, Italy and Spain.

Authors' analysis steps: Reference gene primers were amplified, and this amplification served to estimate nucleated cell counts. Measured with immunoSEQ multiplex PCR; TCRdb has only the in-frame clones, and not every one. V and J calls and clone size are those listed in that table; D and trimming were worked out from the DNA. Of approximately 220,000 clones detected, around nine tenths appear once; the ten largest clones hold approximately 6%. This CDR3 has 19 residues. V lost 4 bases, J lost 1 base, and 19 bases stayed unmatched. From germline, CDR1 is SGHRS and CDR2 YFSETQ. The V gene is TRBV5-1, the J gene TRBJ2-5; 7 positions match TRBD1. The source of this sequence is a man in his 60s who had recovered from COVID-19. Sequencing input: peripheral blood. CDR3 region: CASSLGRSSGGNSQETQYF. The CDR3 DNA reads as TGCGCCAGCAGCCTAGGCCGCTCATCAGGGGGAAATTCCCAAGAGACCCAGTACTTC.